The present T cell receptor beta chain was sequenced within a study of CD8 T cells in ankylosing spondylitis. Study observations and caveats: Within matched ankylosing spondylitis synovial fluid, disease-linked clones were reportedly significantly enriched. Among TCR beta sequences, a motif of eight or nine highly homologous variants appeared characteristic of ankylosing spondylitis blood.

The length of the CDR3 is 19 residues. TCRdb analysed the 5' RACE reads with MiXCR anew, one entry per CDR3 protein. The data hold 310,000 or so distinct CDR3 sequences, with roughly 20% observed a single time. This clonotype was detected a few times. Its antigen is not known. The receptor's source is a male donor with ankylosing spondylitis or in good health (not recorded which). The rearrangement links TRBV21-1 to TRBJ1-4. TRBV21-1 is a documented pseudogene. Material for sequencing was blood, either unsorted or a sorted T cell fraction (not recorded which). CDR3 bases: TGTGCCAGCAGCTCAACCCGAGATCCCGACGACCAGAGGGTAGAAAAACTGTTTTTT. It encodes CASSSTRDPDDQRVEKLFF.